This is a list of T cell receptor beta chains from one sample in a study of blood T cell repertoires in COVID-19. Sequenced by immunoSEQ multiplex PCR; TCRdb stores in-frame clones only, minus some. The data hold 110,000 to 150,000 clones, with around 83% observed a single time. Material: peripheral blood. Receptors were obtained from a man in his 60s with active or convalescent COVID-19. Each CDR3 is given with its conserved first and last residue. D genes are given only for firm matches. Clone size appears in some rows only: once, few, many, or a class for an expanded clone.

d_call	clone_size	v_call	cdr3_length	j_call	cdr3_nt	cdr3_aa
-	-	TRBV14	17	TRBJ2-2	TGTGCCAGCAGCCACCCCTCCTGGGTGGGAGACACCGGGGAGCTGTTTTTT	CASSHPSWVGDTGELFF
-	-	TRBV5-1	15	TRBJ1-3	TGCGCCAGCAGCTTAGGACAGAGTACTGGAAACACCATATATTTT	CASSLGQSTGNTIYF
TRBD1	-	TRBV11-3	16	TRBJ1-1	TGTGCCAGCAGCCTCCCACAGGGGGTAGGGTACACTGAAGCTTTCTTT	CASSLPQGVGYTEAFF
-	-	TRBV7-9	12	TRBJ1-2	TGTGCCAGCAGCGCCGGGGGTTGGGGCTACACCTTC	CASSAGGWGYTF
TRBD1	-	TRBV29-1	16	TRBJ2-2	TGCAGCGTAGCCCCCCGACAGGGAACGAACACCGGGGAGCTGTTTTTT	CSVAPRQGTNTGELFF
TRBD2	-	TRBV7-2	14	TRBJ2-7	TGTGCCAGCAGCTTAGGCCCCAGCGGGGGAAAGCAGTACTTC	CASSLGPSGGKQYF
-	-	TRBV12-5	13	TRBJ2-5	TGTGCTAGTGGTTTTGCGGCCGGAGGGACCCAGTACTTC	CASGFAAGGTQYF
TRBD1	-	TRBV11-3	16	TRBJ1-1	TGTGCCAGCAGGGGACTGGAGGGGACAGGGCACACTGAAGCTTTCTTT	CASRGLEGTGHTEAFF
-	-	TRBV4-3	13	TRBJ1-1	TGCGCCAGCAGCCGAGTAGGGGTCACTGAAGCTTTCTTT	CASSRVGVTEAFF
-	-	TRBV11-2	15	TRBJ2-2	TGTGCCAGCAGCTTATCCACAGGCCGCACCGGGGAGCTGTTTTTT	CASSLSTGRTGELFF
-	-	TRBV11-2	16	TRBJ2-7	TGTGCCAGCAGCTTAGATGCGGCGGGGATTTCCTACGAGCAGTACTTC	CASSLDAAGISYEQYF
TRBD1	-	TRBV5-4	17	TRBJ1-3	TGTGCCAGCAGCTCGACCCGACAGGGACACTCTGGAAACACCATATATTTT	CASSSTRQGHSGNTIYF
TRBD2	-	TRBV4-1	14	TRBJ2-1	TGCGCCAGCAGAAGATGGACTAGCTACAATGAGCAGTTCTTC	CASRRWTSYNEQFF
-	-	TRBV20-1	13	TRBJ2-7	TGCAGTGCTAGTCGAGGGAACTCCTACGAGCAGTACTTC	CSASRGNSYEQYF
-	once	TRBV5-4	15	TRBJ1-1	TGTGCCAGCAGCTTCGGGACACCGACCCTTAGTGAAGCTTTCTTT	CASSFGTPTLSEAFF
TRBD2	-	TRBV24-1	17	TRBJ2-5	TGTGCCACCAGTGATTCCCCGGGTCGGGAGGGCCAAGAGACCCAGTACTTC	CATSDSPGREGQETQYF
TRBD1	once	TRBV19	17	TRBJ2-6	TGTGCCAGTAGTAGAGGACAGGGGGGTTCTGGGGCCAACGTCCTGACTTTC	CASSRGQGGSGANVLTF
TRBD2	-	TRBV7-9	15	TRBJ2-2	TGTGCCAGCAGACCCCAGCGGGGGCAAGTCGGGGAGCTGTTTTTT	CASRPQRGQVGELFF
TRBD2	-	TRBV24-1	14	TRBJ2-3	TGTGCCACCAGTGGGGCGGGGGGAAAGGATACGCAGTATTTT	CATSGAGGKDTQYF
TRBD2	-	TRBV6-5	16	TRBJ2-2	TGTGCCAGCAGTTACCCTAGCGGGAGGAACACCGGGGAGCTGTTTTTT	CASSYPSGRNTGELFF
-	few	TRBV6-2/TRBV6-3	14	TRBJ1-5	TGTGCCAGCAGTTACTCTTCCCTCCCAGAGCCCCAGCATTTT	CASSYSSLPEPQHF
-	-	TRBV4-1	16	TRBJ1-5	TGCGCCAGCAGCCAAGACAGAGACAGGATCAATCAGCCCCAGCATTTT	CASSQDRDRINQPQHF
TRBD1	-	TRBV6-5	15	TRBJ1-6	TGTGCCAGCAGCTACGGGACAGGGGGAAATTCACCCCTCCACTTT	CASSYGTGGNSPLHF
-	few	TRBV30	15	TRBJ1-5	TGTGCCTGGAGTGTACGAGACAAGGGGCGGCAGCCCCAGCATTTT	CAWSVRDKGRQPQHF
-	-	TRBV3-1/TRBV3-2	13	TRBJ2-7	TGTGCCAGCAGACAGGGGAGGACCTACGAGCAGTACTTC	CASRQGRTYEQYF
-	-	TRBV5-4	16	TRBJ1-1	TGTGCCAGCAGCTTGGGCGGGGGGCCACTGAACACTGAAGCTTTCTTT	CASSLGGGPLNTEAFF
-	-	TRBV7-2	15	TRBJ1-6	TGTGCCAGCAGCTCCGGACGGTCCTCGCGGGGCACCCTCCACTTT	CASSSGRSSRGTLHF
TRBD2	-	TRBV3-1/TRBV3-2	16	TRBJ2-1	TGTGCCAGCAGCCAAGAGGGCGGGGGGTTCCACAATGAGCAGTTCTTC	CASSQEGGGFHNEQFF
TRBD1	-	TRBV18	15	TRBJ1-4	TGTGCCAGCTCGTCGACAGGGCAGGGTAATGAAAAACTGTTTTTT	CASSSTGQGNEKLFF
TRBD1	-	TRBV2	14	TRBJ1-2	TGTGCCAGGGCGTCACAGGGGGCTACCTATGGCTACACCTTC	CARASQGATYGYTF
-	-	TRBV9	17	TRBJ1-3	TGTGCCAGCAGCTACCGGGACAACTTACAACCTGGAAACACCATATATTTT	CASSYRDNLQPGNTIYF
TRBD1	-	TRBV2	13	TRBJ2-4	TGTGCCAGCATTGGGACAGACAAAAACATTCAGTACTTC	CASIGTDKNIQYF
TRBD2	-	TRBV9	16	TRBJ2-1	TGTGCCAGCAGCGTAGGAGGACTAGCGCGAGACAATGAGCAGTTCTTC	CASSVGGLARDNEQFF
TRBD1	-	TRBV4-1	17	TRBJ1-5	TGCGCCAGCAGCCAAGTCATCAACAGGGGAAGGAGTCAGCCCCAGCATTTT	CASSQVINRGRSQPQHF
-	-	TRBV18	15	TRBJ2-2	TGTGCCAGCTCACCGAGCCCAAAGAACACCGGGGAGCTGTTTTTT	CASSPSPKNTGELFF